Below, 30 T cell receptor beta chains from the same sample are listed, as sequenced in a study of CD8 T cells in Susac syndrome. Reverse transcription of roughly 0.45 to 1 ug RNA was performed with random hexamers. TCRdb reanalysed the immunoSEQ multiplex PCR reads using MiXCR and keeps one entry per CDR3 protein. Of 200,000 to 250,000 distinct CDR3 sequences in the sample, about 95% are singletons; the top ten hold 0.082%. The specimen sequenced was CD4+ T cells from PBMCs. All receptors derive from a human donor with multiple sclerosis.

The V gene is TRBV30, the J gene TRBJ1-2; D is possibly TRBD1 (6 bases). CDR1 is GTSNPN and CDR2 is SVGIG in the germline V gene (reference sequence). V lost 2 bases and J 13 bases, leaving 17 bases between the germline ends. The length of the CDR3 is 12 residues. The CDR3 spells CAWSPREGGGTF. DNA for the CDR3: TGTGCCTGGAGTCCCCGGGAGGGAGGGGGCACCTTC.

The chain carries TRBV7-2 and TRBJ1-5; 7 bases match TRBD1. The CDR3 is 16 amino acids. Germline CDR1 reads SGHTA; CDR2 reads FQGNSA. V gave up 1 base and J gave up 10 bases; unmatched junction bases: 13. CDR3 DNA sequence: TGTGCCAGCAGCTTAGGTAGAGGACAGGCCGGTTTCCCCCAGCATTTT. This codes for CASSLGRGQAGFPQHF.

The chain has TRBV3-1 and TRBJ2-1; maybe TRBD2 (7 bases). V was pared by 2 bases and J by 15 bases, with 14 bases between. The CDR3 is 12 residues long. Looked up from germline, CDR1 is LGHDT and CDR2 is YNNKEL (reference sequence). This chain's CDR3 is CASSQTGRGRFF. CDR3 in DNA: TGTGCCAGCAGCCAAACCGGGCGGGGGCGGTTCTTC.

CDR3 residues: CASSQETGNAQPQHF. The CDR3 DNA reads as TGTGCCAGCTCACAAGAGACAGGGAATGCCCAGCCCCAGCATTTT. The chain combines TRBV18 with TRBJ1-5, with 7 bases fitting TRBD1. Germline CDR1 KGHSH, CDR2 LQKENI. J was trimmed by 7 bases and V by 4 bases; bases with no gene match: 10. The CDR3 loop spans 15 amino acids.

This clonotype was recorded once. The gene calls are TRBV7-8 and TRBJ2-4; D not certain. The CDR3 contains 16 residues. The V end was cut by 5 bases, the J end by 5 bases, with 19 bases between. In germline, CDR1 is SGHVS, CDR2 FQNEAQ. CDR3 protein: CASSPSRLPDENIQYF. The DNA of the CDR3 is TGTGCCAGCAGCCCTAGTAGGCTCCCAGACGAAAACATTCAGTACTTC.

The genes are TRBV3-1 and TRBJ2-5; the D is unclear. The CDR3 runs to 12 residues. Germline CDR1 LGHDT, CDR2 YNNKEL (reference sequence). V dropped 5 bases and J dropped 1 base, with 5 bases sitting between them. The CDR3 loop reads CASSVTQETQYF. The CDR3 region has the DNA TGTGCCAGCAGCGTGACCCAAGAGACCCAGTACTTC.

The chain employs TRBV29-1 and TRBJ2-7, with D possibly matching TRBD1 (6 bases). The CDR3 contains 15 residues. Trimming pared 8 bases from V and 2 bases from J, leaving 22 bases between. Germline CDR1 and CDR2: SQVTM and ANQGSEA. CDR3 bases: TGCAGCCCAAAATCCAGTGTGGGGGCGGCCTACGAGCAGTACGTC. Protein: CSPKSSVGAAYEQYV.

This clonotype was seen a single time. The chain joins TRBV20-1 to TRBJ2-1, with D uncertain. The V end was cut by 7 bases, the J end by 8 bases, with 12 bases between. This CDR3 comprises 11 residues. In germline, CDR1 is DFQATT, CDR2 SNEGSKA (reference sequence). This CDR3 is CSGAWVDEQFF. The CDR3 coding sequence is TGCAGTGGGGCATGGGTCGATGAGCAGTTCTTC.

This rearrangement joins TRBV20-1 to TRBJ2-1; possible D gene TRBD2, 6 bases. Germline loops: CDR1 DFQATT, CDR2 SNEGSKA (reference sequence). This CDR3 region has 16 residues. Trimming left V 2 bases short and J 3 bases short, with 17 bases between. The CDR3 spells CSARYHGSSVYNEQFF. In DNA form, the CDR3 reads TGCAGTGCTAGATATCATGGGTCTAGCGTCTACAATGAGCAGTTCTTC.

Here the CDR3 DNA reads TGCAGTGCTAGCCACTGGGACACCGGAGGCGAGCAGTACTTC. Translation: CSASHWDTGGEQYF. The chain couples TRBV20-1 to TRBJ2-7, with D possibly TRBD1 on 6 matching bases. V lost 3 bases, J lost 6 bases, and 18 bases lay in between. CDR1 is DFQATT and CDR2 is SNEGSKA in the germline V gene (reference sequence). The CDR3 loop spans 14 amino acids.

This rearrangement joins TRBV20-1 to TRBJ2-3; D is perhaps TRBD2 (7 bases). Trimming stripped 6 bases from V and 0 bases from J, with 13 bases between. Germline V lookup: CDR1 DFQATT, CDR2 SNEGSKA (reference sequence). The CDR3 consists of 14 residues. CDR3 region: CSAKKGGSTDTQYF. The CDR3 nucleotides read TGCAGTGCAAAGAAGGGGGGGAGCACAGATACGCAGTATTTT.

DNA of the CDR3: TGTGCCAGCAGCGTAGGTACGACAGGTTCCGGCTACACCTTC. This sequence encodes CASSVGTTGSGYTF. This chain uses TRBV9 with TRBJ1-2; possibly TRBD1 for D (6 bases). The CDR3 is made up of 14 amino acids. The V end lost 0 bases, the J end lost 8 bases, and 14 bases lay between the germline ends. The germline CDR1 and CDR2 sequences are SGDLS and YYNGEE.

The chain has TRBV7-9 and TRBJ2-5, with D possibly being TRBD1 (5 bases). V gave up 5 bases and J gave up 2 bases, with 12 bases separating them. Germline V gives CDR1 SEHNR, CDR2 FQNEAQ (reference sequence). CDR3 length: 14 amino acids. Written as DNA, the CDR3 is TGTGCCAGCAGCAATTGGGGCCGTCAAGAGACCCAGTACTTC. This codes for CASSNWGRQETQYF.

The chain recombines TRBV6-1 with TRBJ2-4; TRBD1 matches at 9 bases. Germline V gene sequence: CDR1 MNHNS, CDR2 SASEGT. V shed 11 bases, J shed 6 bases, and the junction held 11 bases outside the gene matches. The CDR3 runs to 14 residues. This CDR3 is CAGRQGVGANIQYF. In nucleotides, the CDR3 is TGTGCCGGAAGACAGGGGGTCGGTGCAAACATTCAGTACTTC.

As concerns this clonotype: Its ends do not fully match the called genes, so a read error is possible. This chain joins TRBV29-1 and TRBJ1-1; D unclear. CDR1 and CDR2 (germline): SQVTM, ANQGSEA. The CDR3 is 14 amino acids. CDR3 loop: CSVEQEFHPTKAFF. In DNA form, the CDR3 reads TGCAGCGTTGAACAGGAATTCCACCCCACTAAAGCTTTCTTT. Full variable domain (missing parts from reference TRBV29-1 and TRBJ1-1): SAVISQKPSRDICQRGTSLTIQCQVDSQVTMMFWYRQQPGQSLTLIATANQGSEATYESGFVIDKFPISRPNLTFSTLTVSNMSPEDSSIYLCSVEQEFHPTKAFFGQGTRLTVV.

Only one count was recorded for this clonotype. This chain links TRBV20-1 with TRBJ2-7; the D gene is possibly TRBD2 (6 bases). Germline CDR1 is DFQATT and CDR2 is SNEGSKA (reference sequence). This CDR3 is built from 15 residues. Trimming removed 2 bases from V and 0 bases from J, with 14 bases in between. The CDR3, as DNA: TGCAGTGCTAGAAAGGCAGGACTAAGCTCCTACGAGCAGTACTTC. Its translation: CSARKAGLSSYEQYF.

This sequence joins TRBV5-1 and TRBJ1-1; D is unclear. Germline V gene data show CDR1 as SGHRS and CDR2 as YFSETQ. This CDR3 contains 13 residues. V gave up 1 base and J gave up 2 bases, with 6 bases separating them. CDR3 sequence reads: CASSLTTNTEAFF. CDR3 bases: TGCGCCAGCAGCTTGACTACCAACACTGAAGCTTTCTTT.

The gene calls are TRBV18 and TRBJ1-2, with 7 bases that match TRBD1. Germline V gene lookup returns CDR1 KGHSH and CDR2 LQKENI. The length of the CDR3 is 14 residues. The junction had 11 bases not matched to a gene; V was cut back by 6 bases and J by 7 bases. CDR3 bases: TGTGCCAGCTCGCCCGACAGGGACCCATTTGGCTACACCTTC. This encodes CASSPDRDPFGYTF.

This chain connects TRBV5-1 to TRBJ2-1, with a tentative D call TRBD2 (7 bases). V was shortened by 4 bases and J by 6 bases, with 17 bases between the two germline ends. CDR3 length: 15 amino acids. Looked up from germline, CDR1 is SGHRS and CDR2 is YFSETQ. The CDR3 DNA reads as TGCGCCAGCAGCCTAGGACTAGTAGGGGGCAATGAGCAGTTCTTC. It specifies CASSLGLVGGNEQFF.

V and J are TRBV20-1 and TRBJ1-2; 8 bases match TRBD1. The ends lost 3 bases at V and 8 bases at J; junction bases unmatched: 8. Germline assignment: CDR1 DFQATT and CDR2 SNEGSKA (reference sequence). The CDR3 runs 13 residues. The CDR3 loop is CSASPDRAGGYTF. In DNA, the CDR3 is TGCAGTGCTAGTCCGGACAGGGCGGGAGGCTACACCTTC.

The chain links TRBV30 to TRBJ2-1, with TRBD2 matching over 10 bases. The CDR3 loop spans 14 amino acids. Trimming at V came to 4 bases and at J to 10 bases, leaving 10 bases not matched to a gene. The germline V gene has CDR1 GTSNPN and CDR2 SVGIG (reference sequence). The CDR3 region has the DNA TGTGCCTGGATGTGGGCTAGCGGGGGTAGGGAGCAGTTCTTC. Amino acid sequence: CAWMWASGGREQFF.

The V call is TRBV9, the J call TRBJ2-3; 14 bases match TRBD2. V gave up 3 bases and J gave up 6 bases; unmatched junction bases: 9. The CDR3 totals 17 residues. CDR1 is SGDLS, CDR2 YYNGEE, per germline. CDR3 nucleotide sequence: TGTGCCAGCAGCGGCGGGACTAGCGGGAGTTCAAGGGATACGCAGTATTTT. Its protein is CASSGGTSGSSRDTQYF.

This chain joins TRBV3-1 and TRBJ2-5, with 9 bases matching TRBD2. The germline CDR1 and CDR2 sequences are LGHDT and YNNKEL (reference sequence). The CDR3 runs to 16 residues. V lost 0 bases to trimming and J lost 5 bases; unmatched junction nucleotides: 7. CDR3 DNA: TGTGCCAGCAGCCAAGACTTGGCTAGCGGGGCGGAGACCCAGTACTTC. Translated: CASSQDLASGAETQYF.

J is TRBJ2-4 and V is TRBV19, with a tentative D call TRBD1 (5 bases). V shed 5 bases and J shed 1 base, with 9 bases lying between them. The V gene's germline CDR1 is LNHDA and CDR2 SQIVND (reference sequence). This CDR3 has 14 amino acids. In nucleotides, the CDR3 is TGTGCCAGTAGTCCAGGGATCGCCAAAAACATTCAGTACTTC. Translation gives CASSPGIAKNIQYF.

This clonotype was picked up one time. The CDR3, as DNA: TGTGCCAGCAGTCCAGAGGCAGAAGAGACCCAGTACTTC. Translating gives CASSPEAEETQYF. The chain has TRBV2 and TRBJ2-5; D is unclear. The V end was cut by 5 bases, the J end by 3 bases, with 10 bases between. The CDR3 contains 13 residues. The germline V gene encodes CDR1 SNHLY and CDR2 FYNNEI.

The V gene is TRBV3-1, the J gene TRBJ1-2; D is unclear. The CDR3 runs to 13 residues. The V gene lost 2 bases and the J gene lost 0 bases, with 4 bases spanning the gap. Germline lookup yields CDR1 LGHDT and CDR2 YNNKEL (reference sequence). CDR3 region: CASSQKSNYGYTF. The CDR3 nucleotides are TGTGCCAGCAGCCAAAAGTCTAACTATGGCTACACCTTC.

The chain recombines TRBV6-5 with TRBJ2-5; D may be TRBD2 (5 bases). Germline V gene sequence: CDR1 MNHEY, CDR2 SVGAGI. Trimming removed 2 bases from V and 7 bases from J, with 17 bases in between. CDR3 length equals 15 residues. The CDR3 bases are TGTGCCAGCAGTTACCGCCCGGACTCGGCTGGGACCCAGTACTTC. Translation: CASSYRPDSAGTQYF.

This chain connects TRBV5-6 to TRBJ2-7; a possible D gene is TRBD1 (5 bases). V dropped 2 bases and J dropped 0 bases, with 9 bases sitting between them. This CDR3 has 14 residues. The germline V gene has CDR1 SGHDT and CDR2 YYEEEE. The CDR3 DNA reads TGTGCCAGCAGCTTTGGGGCTACCTCCTACGAGCAGTACGTC. The encoded protein is CASSFGATSYEQYV.

The chain is built from TRBV2 and TRBJ2-3; no clear D gene. There are 13 residues in the CDR3. Germline CDR1 reads SNHLY; CDR2 reads FYNNEI. The ends were cut back, 1 base at V and 4 bases at J, with 6 bases in the middle. This chain's CDR3 is CASSEVLADTQYF. The CDR3 DNA sequence: TGTGCCAGCAGTGAAGTGTTGGCAGATACGCAGTATTTT.

The rearrangement uses TRBV19 and TRBJ2-7; D uncertain. The CDR3 is 15 residues long. V lost 3 bases, J lost 4 bases, and 16 bases lay in between. Germline V gene sequence: CDR1 LNHDA, CDR2 SQIVND (reference sequence). CDR3 sequence: CASSITVVTSYEQYF. CDR3 coding DNA: TGTGCCAGTAGTATCACGGTGGTAACCTCGTACGAGCAGTACTTC.